Listed here are 29 T cell receptor beta chains from one sample, sequenced in a study of neurological immune-mediated disorders. Each CDR3 protein is one row after TCRdb ran MiXCR on the 5' RACE reads. The table includes 40,000 to 50,000 distinct CDR3 sequences, 9% to 12% detected once. The source material was PBMCs. All receptors come from a middle-aged woman with HTLV-1-associated myelopathy (HAM/TSP).

This chain uses TRBV2 with TRBJ2-3; 15 bases are shared with TRBD2. Germline CDR1 and CDR2: SNHLY and FYNNEI. V shed 5 bases, J shed 4 bases, and the junction held 7 bases outside the gene matches. CDR3 length equals 17 residues. This CDR3 is CASSLWTSGRVADTQYF. The CDR3 nucleotides are TGTGCCAGCAGTCTATGGACTAGCGGGAGGGTGGCAGATACGCAGTATTTT.

This clonotype was seen at least ten times. The J gene is TRBJ2-1, the V gene TRBV24-1; weak D call: TRBD2 (7 bases). V shed 5 bases and J shed 3 bases, with 13 bases lying between them. The CDR3 contains 15 residues. Per germline, CDR1 KGHDR and CDR2 SFDVKD. This CDR3 is CATSGRGGFYNEQFF. The CDR3 nucleotides read TGTGCCACCAGTGGTAGGGGGGGGTTCTACAATGAGCAGTTCTTC.

This clonotype appeared many times. The chain couples TRBV7-2 to TRBJ2-3; tentative D call: TRBD2 (6 bases). This CDR3 is 15 amino acids long. Germline CDR1 SGHTA, CDR2 FQGNSA. V lost 3 bases and J lost 5, with 15 bases in between. DNA of the CDR3: TGTGCCAGCAGCTTTGGGGACGGAGGGAGAGATACGCAGTATTTT. Translation: CASSFGDGGRDTQYF.

This clonotype has a count of ten or more. The chain combines TRBV4-2 with TRBJ2-2; 8 positions match TRBD1. V lost 3 bases, J lost 7 bases, and 10 bases stayed unmatched. Germline V gene data show CDR1 as LGHNA and CDR2 as YNFKEQ. There are 16 residues in the CDR3. In nucleotides, the CDR3 is TGTGCCAGCAGCCAGCGGACAGGGATAAATGGCGGGGAGCTGTTTTTT. Translating gives CASSQRTGINGGELFF.

This clonotype was seen at least ten times. The gene calls are TRBV6-2 or TRBV6-3 and TRBJ1-1; 9 bases agree with TRBD1. Losses at the gene ends were 8 bases for V and 8 bases for J; bases not matched to a gene: 15. The germline gives CDR1 MNHEY, CDR2 SVGEGT. This CDR3 region has 15 residues. The CDR3 loop reads CASSLQGAGSPEAFF. The DNA for the CDR3 is TGTGCCAGCTCATTACAGGGGGCGGGGAGCCCCGAAGCTTTCTTT.

There are many counts of this clonotype. The rearrangement links TRBV5-1 to TRBJ2-1; 7 bases agree with TRBD2. The V gene's germline CDR1 is SGHRS and CDR2 YFSETQ. This CDR3 has 13 residues. The trim removed 2 bases at V and 9 bases at J, leaving 5 bases unmatched. The CDR3 here is CASSFTSDGEQFF. Here the CDR3 DNA reads TGCGCCAGCAGCTTTACTAGCGACGGTGAGCAGTTCTTC.

This clonotype was counted at least ten times. The V gene is TRBV5-6, the J gene TRBJ1-5, with D possibly matching TRBD1 (5 bases). The V end lost 0 bases, the J end lost 7 bases, and 11 bases lay between the germline ends. Germline CDR1 and CDR2: SGHDT and YYEEEE. The CDR3 loop spans 14 amino acids. The DNA of the CDR3 is TGTGCCAGCAGCTTGGGCCCGGGGGAACAGCCCCAGCATTTT. This codes for CASSLGPGEQPQHF.

This clonotype was counted at least ten times. This chain links TRBV20-1 with TRBJ1-3; the D is unclear. From germline, CDR1 is DFQATT and CDR2 SNEGSKA (reference sequence). The CDR3 loop spans 13 amino acids. V shed 6 bases and J shed 5 bases, with 14 bases lying between them. The CDR3 protein is CSARVPDRNTIYF. In DNA form, the CDR3 reads TGCAGTGCCCGGGTACCGGACCGAAACACCATATATTTT.

This clonotype occurred many times. The gene calls are TRBV29-1 and TRBJ2-3; D tentatively fits TRBD1 or TRBD2 (6 bases each). Germline CDR1 and CDR2: SQVTM and ANQGSEA. CDR3 length: 13 amino acids. Trimming pared 8 bases from V and 4 bases from J, leaving 16 bases between. CDR3 nucleotide sequence: TGCAGCTCCCGGAGGGGGGTCGCAGATACGCAGTATTTT. Encoded protein: CSSRRGVADTQYF.

This clonotype came up many times. CDR3 loop: CASTLVGDPGYTF. The DNA of the CDR3 is TGTGCCAGCACTTTAGTCGGGGATCCTGGCTACACCTTC. The V and J genes are TRBV7-2 and TRBJ1-2; D not certain. V was cut by 7 bases and J by 7 bases, with 16 bases left in between. The CDR3 extends over 13 amino acids. CDR1 SGHTA and CDR2 FQGNSA come from the germline V gene.

In this sample, this clonotype turned up many times. The chain recombines TRBV4-2 with TRBJ2-6; TRBD1 matches at 10 bases. With V trimmed by 3 bases and J by 3 bases, 5 bases remained unmatched. The V gene's germline CDR1 is LGHNA and CDR2 YNFKEQ. The CDR3 runs to 17 residues. The CDR3 bases are TGTGCCAGCAGCCAGAGGACAGGGGGTTATGGGGCCAACGTCCTGACTTTC. Translation gives CASSQRTGGYGANVLTF.

The J gene is TRBJ2-5, the V gene TRBV11-2; no definite D call. The V and J ends lost 5 bases and 2 bases respectively, with 12 bases between them. CDR1 and CDR2 from the germline V gene are SGHAT and FQNNGV. This CDR3 spans 14 amino acids. As DNA, the CDR3 is TGTGCCAGCAGCCCCCCACACCCGCAAGAGACCCAGTACTTC. Protein: CASSPPHPQETQYF.

There are many counts of this clonotype. The V call is TRBV29-1, the J call TRBJ2-1, with 7 bases identical to TRBD1. The V gene's germline CDR1 is SQVTM and CDR2 ANQGSEA. The CDR3 contains 16 residues. V was clipped by 4 bases and J by 8 bases; unmatched bases: 17. CDR3 coding DNA: TGCAGCGTTGCACCCCGACAGGGCAAAAACACCGATGAGCAGTTCTTC. Protein sequence: CSVAPRQGKNTDEQFF.

This clonotype was recorded at least ten times. The chain joins TRBV2 to TRBJ2-1, with D uncertain. The germline gives CDR1 SNHLY, CDR2 FYNNEI. CDR3 length: 14 amino acids. Between the trimmed V and J ends, which lost 2 bases and 5 bases, there was a span of 10 bases. The CDR3 is CASSELQQHNEQFF. CDR3 sequence (DNA): TGTGCCAGCAGTGAATTGCAGCAACACAATGAGCAGTTCTTC. The full variable domain, completed using reference TRBV2 and TRBJ2-1, is EPEVTQTPSHQVTQMGQEVILRCVPISNHLYFYWYRQILGQKVEFLVSFYNNEISEKSEIFDDQFSVERPDGSNFTLKIRSTKLEDSAMYFCASSELQQHNEQFFGPGTRLTVL.

This clonotype was observed many times. The genes are TRBV20-1 and TRBJ2-7; 13 bases are a match to TRBD2. CDR3 length: 15 residues. V trimming: 6 bases; J trimming: 5 bases; junction bases outside the gene matches: 10. In germline, CDR1 is DFQATT, CDR2 SNEGSKA (reference sequence). The CDR3 DNA reads TGCAGTGCCGGGACTAGCGGGATGGAACCTGACGAGCAGTACTTC. Translation: CSAGTSGMEPDEQYF.

This clonotype was detected ten times or more. V and J are TRBV20-1 and TRBJ2-3; D unclear. Trimming removed 6 bases at V and 2 bases at J, with 24 bases between. CDR3 length: 17 residues. Germline-derived CDR1 and CDR2 are DFQATT and SNEGSKA (reference sequence). In DNA, the CDR3 is TGCAGTGCCGAACTTGGCAGTATCGGGCGAATCACAGATACGCAGTATTTT. It yields the protein CSAELGSIGRITDTQYF.

This clonotype has a handful of counts. The J gene is TRBJ2-7, the V gene TRBV19; D assignment may be TRBD1 or TRBD2 (5 bases each). The CDR3 spans 11 residues. Per the germline V gene, CDR1 is LNHDA and CDR2 is SQIVND (reference sequence). Trimming stripped 4 bases from V and 6 bases from J, with 7 bases between. In nucleotides, the CDR3 is TGTGCCAGTAGTAGAGGGACCGAGCAGTACTTC. It translates to CASSRGTEQYF.

This clonotype was recorded at least ten times. The chain has TRBV25-1 and TRBJ2-7; tentatively, D is TRBD1 or TRBD2 (5 bases each). From germline, CDR1 is MGHDK and CDR2 SYGVNS. Trimming removed 1 base at V and 4 bases at J, with 14 bases between. The CDR3 totals 15 residues. CDR3 DNA: TGTGCCAGCAGTGAATCTCGGGGCACAAGATACGAGCAGTACTTC. This encodes CASSESRGTRYEQYF.

The rearrangement joins TRBV3-1 to TRBJ1-4; TRBD1 is a possible D gene (5 bases). Trimming removed 7 bases from V and 8 bases from J, with 17 bases in between. Germline lookup yields CDR1 LGHDT and CDR2 YNNKEL (reference sequence). This CDR3 spans 14 amino acids. The CDR3 sequence: CASNSPGGHEKLFF. CDR3 sequence (DNA): TGTGCCAGCAACTCCCCGGGGGGTCACGAAAAACTGTTTTTT.

This clonotype was detected a few times. CDR3: CASSVFGANEQYF. CDR3 nucleotides: TGTGCCAGCAGTGTTTTCGGTGCCAACGAGCAGTACTTC. This chain uses TRBV25-1 with TRBJ2-7; D unresolved. The CDR3 loop spans 13 amino acids. CDR1 and CDR2 (germline): MGHDK, SYGVNS. V lost 4 bases and J 5 bases, leaving 12 bases between the germline ends.

This clonotype was picked up many times. The V call is TRBV2, the J call TRBJ2-3; D remains ambiguous. Trimming cost V 5 bases and J 6 bases, with 15 bases left between them. Germline loops: CDR1 SNHLY, CDR2 FYNNEI. The CDR3 covers 14 residues. The CDR3 DNA reads as TGTGCCAGCAGTCGAGTAGGCGCCGGGGATACGCAGTATTTT. As protein: CASSRVGAGDTQYF.

This clonotype was detected ten times or more. The V call is TRBV2, the J call TRBJ2-7; TRBD2 agrees at 10 bases. The J segment lost 6 bases and the V segment lost 7 bases, leaving 12 bases of the junction unmatched. CDR3 length: 15 amino acids. Germline loops: CDR1 SNHLY, CDR2 FYNNEI. The CDR3 DNA follows: TGTGCCAGCACTCTAGCAACTAGCGGGGCAGGCGAGCAGTACTTC. Protein sequence: CASTLATSGAGEQYF.

This clonotype was seen a handful of times. The V call is TRBV20-1, the J call TRBJ2-3, with TRBD2 matching 7 bases. This CDR3 comprises 14 residues. After removal of 8 bases from V and 0 bases from J, the junction contained 8 bases not matched to a gene. Germline lookup yields CDR1 DFQATT and CDR2 SNEGSKA (reference sequence). Here the CDR3 DNA reads TGCAGTACCCCGGGACTAACTAGCACAGATACGCAGTATTTT. It translates to CSTPGLTSTDTQYF.

As concerns this clonotype: A single base separates this from a much larger clone, so it may be a read error. This chain joins TRBV6-6 and TRBJ2-3; D uncertain. Between the trimmed V and J ends, which lost 8 bases and 2 bases, there was a span of 8 bases. CDR3 length equals 12 residues. Germline V CDR1 and CDR2: MNHNY, SVGAGI (reference sequence). The DNA for the CDR3 is TGTGCCAGCGTAGACGACACAGATACGCAGTATTTT. Translated: CASVDDTDTQYF.

This clonotype was counted at least ten times. This rearrangement joins TRBV12-3 or TRBV12-4 to TRBJ1-6; D is ambiguous. Trimming shortened V by 3 bases and J by 7 bases, and 7 bases separated the two germline ends. This CDR3 is built from 13 residues. The CDR3 DNA follows: TGTGCCAGCAGTTTGAACAGAAATTCACCCCTCCACTTT. Protein product: CASSLNRNSPLHF.

This clonotype occurred many times. The V gene is TRBV7-2, the J gene TRBJ2-3; 10 bases line up with TRBD2. The CDR3 length is 13 residues. Germline V gives CDR1 SGHTA, CDR2 FQGNSA. Unmatched junction bases numbered 5, after V lost 6 bases and J lost 8 bases. CDR3 nucleotides: TGTGCCAGCAGAAGGACTAGCGGACTTACGCAGTATTTT. Translating it yields CASRRTSGLTQYF. Variable domain in full (rest from reference TRBV7-2 and TRBJ2-3): GAGVSQSPSNKVTEKGKDVELRCDPISGHTALYWYRQSLGQGLEFLIYFQGNSAPDKSGLPSDRFSAERTGGSVSTLTIQRTQQEDSAVYLCASRRTSGLTQYFGPGTRLTVL.

Ten or more counts support this clonotype. The V call is TRBV12-3 or TRBV12-4, the J call TRBJ1-3; the match to TRBD1 covers 10 bases. The CDR3 sequence is 17 residues long. The V segment lost 9 bases and the J segment 0 bases; nucleotides outside the gene matches: 11. The CDR3 DNA sequence: TGTGCCAGAGTAATCAGAAGGGACAGGGGCTCTGGAAACACCATATATTTT. Residues: CARVIRRDRGSGNTIYF.

The table lists this clonotype with many counts. The CDR3 sequence is CASRPSPGKSFF. The CDR3 nucleotides are TGTGCCAGCAGGCCCTCCCCGGGGAAGTCTTTCTTT. V and J are TRBV2 and TRBJ1-1, with D unclear. The CDR3 extends over 12 amino acids. Trimming took 6 bases from V and 12 from J, leaving 17 bases between them. The V gene's germline CDR1 is SNHLY and CDR2 FYNNEI.

The chain combines TRBV12-3 or TRBV12-4 with TRBJ2-4; D might be TRBD2 (6 bases). This CDR3 is built from 17 residues. Deletions cut 3 bases from V and 1 base from J, with 16 bases between. CDR3 in amino acids: CASSLGGGGAAKNIQYF. The CDR3 region has the DNA TGTGCCAGCAGTTTGGGGGGTGGGGGAGCGGCCAAAAACATTCAGTACTTC.